This entry is about one T cell receptor beta chain. Which antigen it targets is not known. One base away there is no much larger clone; base qualities are not given. Libraries were built with multiplex PCR. Reads for this sample came from an Illumina HiSeq 4000. CDR3 regions were amplified by Arm-PCR with iRepertoire HTBI primers to construct TCR beta libraries. PCR products were gel purified before sequencing. Turning to the authors' computational methods: Gene usage analysis of CDR3 amino acid clonotypes relied on the roughly 60 TRBV and about 15 TRBJ segments identified across samples. COPE and FqMerger were used to merge filtered high-quality paired reads into contigs. BLAST was used to align contigs to the IMGT TRBV, TRBD and TRBJ reference genes, and CDR3 was defined following IMGT. Any clonotype with a frequency above 0.1% was counted as a highly expanded clone. Shannon entropy was used to measure repertoire diversity, and the Gini coefficient was used to measure V-J evenness. Clonotypes shared by more than one individual were considered public. TCRdb ran its own pipeline on the public reads, namely fastp trimming at Q25 and MiXCR clone calling, and kept in-frame beta chains. Each entry merges the rows of one CDR3 protein and shows their most common DNA and genes. TCRdb's processing, not the authors' own work, is the source of the V and J calls. Present in this sample are fewer than 550,000 distinct CDR3 sequences, about 16% of which were seen just once. The ten largest make up roughly 25% of the sample.

This sample was taken from a study of regulatory T cells in long-lasting Graves disease (dated by TCRdb to about 2021). For context, the study as a whole: Patients with newly diagnosed Graves' disease had been on antithyroid drugs for under 3 months. Peripheral blood TCR sequencing and RNA sequencing compared persistent Graves' disease patients with newly diagnosed Graves' disease patients. The study took place in China and was registered as a clinical trial. A total of 33 samples underwent TCR sequencing, from about 13 patients with persistent Graves' disease and 20 patients with newly diagnosed Graves' disease.

V loses 3 bases at its end and J loses 6 bases; junction bases beyond the gene matches: 6. The CDR3, from cysteine to phenylalanine, totals 15 residues. Only the CDR3 DNA stays, 45 bases, in frame from base 1. Sequences SGHRS (CDR1) and YFSETQ (CDR2) are obtained from the germline V gene. On the study overall, not on this receptor specifically: Persistent disease showed preferential use of TRBV28, TRBJ1-2 and TRBJ2-5, whereas newly diagnosed disease favored TRBV20-1 and TRBJ2-1. More public clonotypes were shared among persistent patients (approximately 3,000) than among newly diagnosed patients (approximately 1,000). Persistent Graves' disease patients showed lower TCR Shannon entropy and fewer highly expanded clones than newly diagnosed patients, suggesting clonal expansion. Only the TCR beta chain was sequenced and analyzed. As a limitation, the authors acknowledged that the small sample size may reduce accuracy. The study examined only peripheral blood because the primary lesion, thyroid tissue, could not be accessed.

The label giving this sample's time point can be read as: newly diagnosed GD, antithyroid drugs for less than 3 months. For both TCR sequencing and RNA sequencing, RNA was extracted from PBMCs in TRIzol. The diagnosis of Graves' disease followed American Thyroid Association guidelines. Patients for the study were recruited at an endocrinology department in Xi'an, China. Each patient gave about 9.1 milliliters of peripheral blood, collected in an EDTA anticoagulant tube. Ficoll Paque Plus density gradient separation was used to isolate PBMCs, and no additional T cell sorting was done. An Agilent 2100 Bioanalyzer and agarose gel were used to check RNA quality, while a NanoDrop 2000 measured RNA concentration. These sequences were also reported in another study, on T cells in Graves' hyperthyroidism and ophthalmopathy. As noted in the second study: Graves' hyperthyroidism was defined as stable when no progression to ophthalmopathy occurred over 18 months of follow-up. Hyperthyroidism patients were aged 18 to 65 years and newly diagnosed, with disease duration of less than 2 months. Any patient with an uncontrolled infection, another autoimmune disease, pregnancy or lactation was excluded. Clinical symptoms, serum thyroxine and TRAb, thyroid ultrasound, and orbital computed tomography formed the basis for the diagnoses. The first round of RT-PCR for the TCR CDR3 was performed with the HTBI primer set and the Qiagen OneStep RT-PCR kit. Most expanded thyroid clonotypes (frequency above 0.001) were also found in blood, which suggests that blood repertoires may mirror thyroid immune responses. In cross-validation, a model built on a 13 V-J signature told ophthalmopathy apart from stable hyperthyroidism with approximately 90% sensitivity and roughly 83% specificity, and in testing the same model reached 80%/75%. During validation, the model predicted progression to ophthalmopathy a median of around six months ahead of onset, with approximately 70% sensitivity and 72% to 85% specificity. A discovery cohort of about a hundred patients, fewer than 50 with Graves' ophthalmopathy and 55 to 60 with stable Graves' hyperthyroidism, was used to find distinguishing TCR V-J signatures. Prospective prediction of ophthalmopathy was tested in an independent validation cohort of 18 to 20 hyperthyroidism patients and 15 to 17 patients who later progressed to ophthalmopathy. The 95 to 100 discovery patients were divided at random into training and test sets in a 7:3 ratio. Thyroid tissue and blood T-cell repertoires from more than 5 Graves' hyperthyroidism patients were also compared in the study. After blood sampling, hyperthyroidism patients were treated with methimazole at a starting dose of 30 mg daily, and ophthalmopathy patients were treated with high-dose intravenous methylprednisolone. A second multiplex PCR round built the libraries, followed by size selection and purification. Sequencing of the libraries was done on an Illumina HiSeq2000 using paired-end 100 bp reads. SOAPnuke was used to process the raw data, with reads discarded if the reads contained adapters or uncalled bases, had a mean Phred below 15, or lacked an exact constant-primer or identifier match. COPE v1.2.5 was used to merge the high-quality paired reads, and each unique nucleotide sequence was defined as a clonotype. MiTCR v1.1 was used to align the clonotypes against IMGT TRBV, TRBD and TRBJ reference segments. Only V-J combinations with frequency above 0.0001, covering approximately 99% of repertoires, were analysed. A TCS score was defined as the ratio between F50 (clonal expansion) and ExV (chaos), using BLOSUM62-based TCRdist between CDR3 peptides within each V-J. Welch's t-statistics and random forest reduced approximately 520 V-J features to fewer than 15, which were used in a naive Bayes classifier (R e1071). No statistical method was used to fix the sample size in advance, and group allocation was not hidden from the investigators. According to the paper, TCR Vbeta CDR3 sequencing was carried out on around 140 peripheral blood samples, which came from fewer than 50 ophthalmopathy, under 80 hyperthyroidism and roughly 17 progressor patients.

The source was peripheral blood mononuclear cells (PBMCs), collected at new diagnosis, from a patient treated with antithyroid drugs. The chain is made from TRBV5-1 and TRBJ2-2; TRBD2 fits 9 bases in the junction. This TCR came from a woman aged 35 to 60 with Graves disease. Donor details come from another sample of the same person, matched by shared clones. The nucleotide sequence is given as TGCGCCAGCAGCTACTTAGCGGGAGCCTCCGGGGAGCTGTTTTTT. Its protein is CASSYLAGASGELFF.